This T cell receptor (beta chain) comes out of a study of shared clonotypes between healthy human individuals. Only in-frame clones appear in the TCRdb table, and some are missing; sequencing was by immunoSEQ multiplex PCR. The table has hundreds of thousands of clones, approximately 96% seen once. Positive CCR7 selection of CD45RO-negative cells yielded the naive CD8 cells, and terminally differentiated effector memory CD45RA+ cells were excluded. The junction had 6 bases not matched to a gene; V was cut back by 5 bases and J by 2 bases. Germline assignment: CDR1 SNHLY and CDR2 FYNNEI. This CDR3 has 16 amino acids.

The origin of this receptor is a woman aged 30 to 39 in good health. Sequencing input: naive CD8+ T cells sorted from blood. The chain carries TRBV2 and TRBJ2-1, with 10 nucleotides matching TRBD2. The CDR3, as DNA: TGTGCCAGCAGTAAGCCTAGCGGGAGCACCTACAATGAGCAGTTCTTC. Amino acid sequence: CASSKPSGSTYNEQFF.